This entry lists 20 T cell receptor beta chains sequenced from one sample in a study of cytomegalovirus exposure and HLA in healthy donors. Clones were read by immunoSEQ multiplex PCR, and TCRdb kept only the in-frame ones, dropping some. The table lists over 130,000 clones, around nine tenths of them singletons. The specimen sequenced was PBMCs. The receptor source for this set is a man younger than 30 in good health and CMV-seropositive.

This chain connects TRBV2 to TRBJ2-7; tentatively, D is TRBD2 (6 bases). V gave up 7 bases and J gave up 0 bases, with 13 bases separating them. This CDR3 spans 14 amino acids. CDR1 SNHLY and CDR2 FYNNEI come from the germline V gene. This CDR3 is CASIRGGSSYEQYF. The CDR3 DNA follows: TGTGCCAGCATTAGGGGAGGCAGCTCCTACGAGCAGTACTTC. Full variable domain (rest looked up from reference TRBV2 and TRBJ2-7): EPEVTQTPSHQVTQMGQEVILRCVPISNHLYFYWYRQILGQKVEFLVSFYNNEISEKSEIFDDQFSVERPDGSNFTLKIRSTKLEDSAMYFCASIRGGSSYEQYFGPGTRLTVT.

J is TRBJ1-3 and V is TRBV30; D is possibly TRBD1 (5 bases). This CDR3 is 13 amino acids long. Germline V gene lookup returns CDR1 GTSNPN and CDR2 SVGIG (reference sequence). The ends were cut back, 5 bases at V and 0 bases at J, with 8 bases in the middle. The CDR3 spells CAWSGGSGNTIYF. DNA for the CDR3: TGTGCCTGGTCCGGGGGCTCTGGAAACACCATATATTTT.

This chain links TRBV2 with TRBJ2-1, with 9 bases identical to TRBD1. With V trimmed by 6 bases and J by 3 bases, 3 bases remained unmatched. CDR3 length equals 14 residues. Germline V gene lookup returns CDR1 SNHLY and CDR2 FYNNEI. The CDR3 nucleotides are TGTGCCAGCAGGACGGGACAGGGCTACAATGAGCAGTTCTTC. It is translated as CASRTGQGYNEQFF.

The rearrangement uses TRBV6-1 and TRBJ2-7; D perhaps matches TRBD2 (6 bases). Trimming shortened V by 6 bases and J by 0 bases, and 6 bases separated the two germline ends. Germline V gives CDR1 MNHNS, CDR2 SASEGT. The CDR3 contains 12 residues. The CDR3 loop reads CASREGSYEQYF. Here the CDR3 DNA reads TGTGCCAGCAGGGAGGGCTCCTACGAGCAGTACTTC.

The V gene is TRBV7-9, the J gene TRBJ1-4; TRBD1 might be the D (5 bases). CDR1 and CDR2 from the germline V gene are SEHNR and FQNEAQ (reference sequence). The CDR3 extends over 14 amino acids. V lost 3 bases, J lost 8 bases, and 13 bases lay in between. The CDR3 region is CASSFGGVREKLFF. The CDR3 nucleotides are TGTGCCAGCAGCTTCGGGGGGGTAAGGGAAAAACTGTTTTTT.

This chain links TRBV5-1 with TRBJ1-3; a possible D gene is TRBD1 (6 bases). Trimming left V 1 base short and J 0 bases short, with 14 bases between. The CDR3 sequence is 17 residues long. Germline V gene data show CDR1 as SGHRS and CDR2 as YFSETQ. Here the CDR3 reads CASSLYSGAGSGNTIYF. The CDR3, as DNA: TGCGCCAGCAGCTTGTATTCAGGGGCCGGCTCTGGAAACACCATATATTTT.

This chain uses TRBV9 with TRBJ2-2, with 13 bases identical to TRBD2. CDR1 is SGDLS, CDR2 YYNGEE, per germline. V lost 4 bases, J lost 4 bases, and 19 bases stayed unmatched. This CDR3 is built from 21 residues. CDR3 sequence: CASSSTTSGRAIQGGTGELFF. CDR3 nucleotide sequence: TGTGCCAGCAGCAGTACAACTAGCGGGAGGGCCATCCAGGGGGGCACCGGGGAGCTGTTTTTT.

The chain is built from TRBV23-1 and TRBJ1-5, with TRBD1 identical over 8 bases. TRBV23-1 is noted as an ORF with a role that remains uncertain. V was pared by 2 bases and J by 0 bases, with 15 bases of the junction left unmatched. The CDR3 is 20 amino acids. In nucleotides, the CDR3 is TGCGCCAGCAGTCAACCGAGGGACAGGACATCATATTATAGCAATCAGCCCCAGCATTTT. It yields the protein CASSQPRDRTSYYSNQPQHF.

This clone has at least ten counts. The chain is built from TRBV9 and TRBJ2-7; D is perhaps TRBD1 (6 bases). There are 14 residues in the CDR3. CDR1 and CDR2 (germline): SGDLS, YYNGEE. Trimming shortened V by 7 bases and J by 4 bases, and 18 bases separated the two germline ends. CDR3 amino acids: CASQRTDGPYEQYF. DNA for the CDR3: TGTGCCAGCCAGAGGACAGACGGCCCGTACGAGCAGTACTTC.

The rearrangement uses TRBV5-3 and TRBJ2-1, with D unclear. TRBV5-3 is an open reading frame, and its role is uncertain. V was cut by 1 base and J by 10 bases, with 24 bases left in between. The CDR3 spans 17 residues. The CDR3 region is CARSLRRLTFYRWEQFF. The CDR3 bases are TGTGCCAGAAGCTTGCGTCGGCTGACATTTTATAGGTGGGAGCAGTTCTTC.

The chain recombines TRBV19 with TRBJ1-4; tentative D call: TRBD1 (5 bases). In germline, CDR1 is LNHDA, CDR2 SQIVND (reference sequence). This CDR3 is 18 amino acids long. Trimming removed 1 base from V and 0 bases from J, with 15 bases in between. Here the CDR3 reads CASSIVVGARATNEKLFF. The CDR3, as DNA: TGTGCCAGTAGTATAGTAGTAGGGGCCCGGGCAACTAATGAAAAACTGTTTTTT.

The rearrangement joins TRBV9 to TRBJ2-2, with 10 positions matching TRBD1. Germline CDR1 is SGDLS and CDR2 is YYNGEE. This CDR3 spans 17 amino acids. The ends lost 0 bases at V and 5 bases at J; junction bases unmatched: 7. CDR3 nucleotides: TGTGCCAGCAGCGTAGAGGGGACAGGGGCTCAGACCGGGGAGCTGTTTTTT. Translating gives CASSVEGTGAQTGELFF.

This clone was picked up one time. The chain employs TRBV29-1 and TRBJ2-3; perhaps TRBD2 as D (6 bases). CDR1 is SQVTM and CDR2 is ANQGSEA in the germline V gene. The CDR3 has 13 residues. Trimming removed 7 bases at V and 5 bases at J, with 16 bases between. The CDR3 spells CSGGWRGRDTQYF. CDR3 bases: TGCAGCGGCGGTTGGAGGGGTAGAGATACGCAGTATTTT.

The genes are TRBV10-1 and TRBJ2-4; TRBD2 agrees at 11 bases. With 2 bases clipped from V and 2 bases from J, the junction kept 5 bases outside the gene matches. From germline, CDR1 is WNHNN and CDR2 SYGVQD (reference sequence). There are 17 residues in the CDR3. The CDR3 protein is CASSEPGLADSKNIQYF. Here the CDR3 DNA reads TGCGCCAGCAGTGAGCCGGGACTAGCGGATTCCAAAAACATTCAGTACTTC.

The genes are TRBV19 and TRBJ2-5; TRBD1 might be the D (5 bases). V lost 3 bases, J lost 4 bases, and 15 bases lay in between. CDR3 size: 15 residues. Germline V gene lookup returns CDR1 LNHDA and CDR2 SQIVND (reference sequence). CDR3 in amino acids: CASSIGAGYGETQYF. DNA of the CDR3: TGTGCCAGTAGTATTGGGGCAGGGTACGGAGAGACCCAGTACTTC.

CDR3 sequence (DNA): TGTGCCAGCAGCTTACGGGTGGCACAGGGCCCTCTGGAGCAGTACTTC. It is translated as CASSLRVAQGPLEQYF. The V gene is TRBV7-9, the J gene TRBJ2-7; D may be TRBD1 (6 bases). The CDR3 consists of 16 residues. Germline V gives CDR1 SEHNR, CDR2 FQNEAQ (reference sequence). V lost 2 bases to trimming and J lost 7 bases, with 21 bases between them. The variable domain in full, completed from reference TRBV7-9 and TRBJ2-7, reads DTGVSQNPRHKITKRGQNVTFRCDPISEHNRLYWYRQTLGQGPEFLTYFQNEAQLEKSRLLSDRFSAERPKGSFSTLEIQRTEQGDSAMYLCASSLRVAQGPLEQYFGPGTRLTVT.

This clone was picked up one time. The chain has TRBV6-5 and TRBJ2-7; 7 bases match TRBD2. The germline V gene has CDR1 MNHEY and CDR2 SVGAGI. The length of the CDR3 is 15 residues. V trimming: 6 bases; J trimming: 1 base; junction bases outside the gene matches: 9. The CDR3 protein is CASRGSGGLSYEQYF. In DNA, the CDR3 is TGTGCCAGCAGGGGATCGGGGGGTCTTTCCTACGAGCAGTACTTC.

The chain joins TRBV27 to TRBJ2-1; 10 bases fit TRBD2. CDR3 size: 15 residues. Per the germline V gene, CDR1 is MNHEY and CDR2 is SMNVEV (reference sequence). The J segment lost 4 bases and the V segment lost 6 bases, leaving 6 bases of the junction unmatched. CDR3 bases: TGTGCCAGCAGCCAACTAGCGGGGCCTTACAATGAGCAGTTCTTC. This codes for CASSQLAGPYNEQFF.

The chain has TRBV6-5 and TRBJ2-7, with TRBD2 as a possible D gene (6 bases). Trimming left V 2 bases short and J 1 base short, with 12 bases between. The CDR3 has 15 amino acids. Germline V gene lookup returns CDR1 MNHEY and CDR2 SVGAGI. In nucleotides, the CDR3 is TGTGCCAGCAGTTACGGGAGGCAGATTTCCTACGAGCAGTACTTC. This gives the protein CASSYGRQISYEQYF.

The rearrangement links TRBV2 to TRBJ1-5, with TRBD1 matching over 9 bases. Germline assignment: CDR1 SNHLY and CDR2 FYNNEI. The CDR3 consists of 17 residues. Trimming cost V 1 base and J 0 bases; bases outside gene matches: 4. The CDR3 DNA is TGTGCCAGCAGTGAAGTAGGGACAGGGTATAGCAATCAGCCCCAGCATTTT. Protein sequence: CASSEVGTGYSNQPQHF.